This T cell receptor beta chain emerged from a study of cytomegalovirus exposure and HLA in healthy donors. The CDR3 consists of 14 residues. Germline V lookup: CDR1 KGHSH, CDR2 LQKENI. V was pared by 5 bases and J by 4 bases, with 3 bases of the junction left unmatched. PCR was performed using 60 Vbeta and 13 Jbeta primers. Some clones are missing from TCRdb's copy, which holds only in-frame ones; the method was immunoSEQ multiplex PCR. The sample has 150,000 to 200,000 clones, around 79% seen once; the top ten hold about 2.6%. Material for sequencing was PBMCs. The chain employs TRBV18 and TRBJ1-1; 11 positions agree with TRBD1. This TCR was recovered from a woman aged 40 to 50 in good health and CMV-seropositive. The CDR3 DNA reads as TGTGCCAGCTCATTAGGACAGGGGGCCACTGAAGCTTTCTTT. It encodes CASSLGQGATEAFF.